This entry lists 32 T cell receptor beta chains sequenced from one sample in a study of OX40 agonist ivuxolimab in advanced cancers. TCRdb's table, derived via immunoSEQ multiplex PCR, lists solely in-frame clones and lacks some. The sample comprises tens of thousands of clones, about nine tenths of which are singletons, and 0.37% rests with the top ten. Sequences were derived from CD4+ or CD8+ T cells sorted from blood, sampled in a trial of the OX40 agonist ivuxolimab. Every receptor here comes from an adult with an advanced solid tumor such as melanoma, head and neck, liver or kidney cancer.

The chain has TRBV18 and TRBJ1-5; D remains ambiguous. Germline values: CDR1 KGHSH, CDR2 LQKENI. V gave up 4 bases and J gave up 0 bases, with 10 bases separating them. This CDR3 is 15 amino acids long. CDR3 loop: CASSQDPHSNQPQHF. The CDR3 region has the DNA TGTGCCAGCTCACAGGATCCTCATAGCAATCAGCCCCAGCATTTT.

This clone appeared once. V is TRBV7-9 and J is TRBJ1-5, with 10 bases that match TRBD1. V trimming: 0 bases; J trimming: 0 bases; junction bases outside the gene matches: 8. Germline loops: CDR1 SEHNR, CDR2 FQNEAQ (reference sequence). This CDR3 region has 19 residues. The chain's CDR3 is CASSLARTGGTYSNQPQHF. The CDR3 region has the DNA TGTGCCAGCAGCTTAGCAAGGACAGGGGGGACCTATAGCAATCAGCCCCAGCATTTT.

V gene TRBV18 combines with J gene TRBJ1-1; D is unresolved. The CDR3 has 14 amino acids. Between the trimmed V and J ends, which lost 5 bases and 1 base, there was a span of 11 bases. Germline values: CDR1 KGHSH, CDR2 LQKENI. This CDR3 is CASSSNRGNTEAFF. Written as DNA, the CDR3 is TGTGCCAGCTCATCAAATCGAGGGAACACTGAAGCTTTCTTT.

This chain connects TRBV5-1 to TRBJ2-2; 7 bases map to TRBD1. The length of the CDR3 is 16 residues. In germline, CDR1 is SGHRS, CDR2 YFSETQ. The V gene end was trimmed by 2 bases and the J gene end by 3 bases; junction bases not matched to a gene: 7. The chain's CDR3 is CASSFLPGGDTGELFF. CDR3 sequence (DNA): TGCGCCAGCAGCTTCCTGCCAGGGGGTGACACCGGGGAGCTGTTTTTT.

This clone was seen a few times. The chain recombines TRBV5-4 with TRBJ1-2; 7 bases align to TRBD1. This CDR3 contains 13 residues. Germline CDR1 SGHNT, CDR2 YYREEE (reference sequence). J gave up 7 bases and V 4 bases, and 7 bases lay outside the gene matches. DNA for the CDR3: TGTGCCAGCAGCAACAGGACAGGCTCTGGCTACACCTTC. Translating it yields CASSNRTGSGYTF.

The chain combines TRBV7-8 with TRBJ2-7; D is unclear. Trimming stripped 4 bases from V and 0 bases from J, with 7 bases between. Germline lookup yields CDR1 SGHVS and CDR2 FQNEAQ. The CDR3 has 13 residues. CDR3 loop: CASSWTDSYEQYF. CDR3 nucleotides: TGTGCCAGCAGCTGGACGGACTCCTACGAGCAGTACTTC.

The chain recombines TRBV19 with TRBJ2-2; D unclear. The CDR3 runs 14 residues. The V end was cut by 3 bases, the J end by 2 bases, with 7 bases between. CDR1 LNHDA and CDR2 SQIVND come from the germline V gene (reference sequence). The CDR3 here is CASSISPNTGELFF. The CDR3 DNA sequence: TGTGCCAGTAGTATCTCCCCCAACACCGGGGAGCTGTTTTTT.

The chain couples TRBV9 to TRBJ2-1; possibly TRBD1 for D (6 bases). Looked up from germline, CDR1 is SGDLS and CDR2 is YYNGEE. Between the trimmed V and J ends, which lost 2 bases and 4 bases, there was a span of 10 bases. The CDR3 is made up of 14 amino acids. CDR3 sequence (DNA): TGTGCCAGCAGCGTTAGGGGGATGTACAATGAGCAGTTCTTC. Encoded protein: CASSVRGMYNEQFF.

This clone was recorded once. CDR3 loop: CASSELGTGGYSSPLHF. For the CDR3, the DNA is TGCGCCAGCAGTGAATTGGGGACAGGGGGCTACAGTTCACCCCTCCACTTT. The rearrangement links TRBV10-2 to TRBJ1-6, with 12 bases aligning to TRBD1. The V gene end was trimmed by 3 bases and the J gene end by 9 bases; junction bases not matched to a gene: 9. CDR3 length: 17 residues. Per the germline V gene, CDR1 is WSHSY and CDR2 is SAAADI.

This clone was seen a single time. The J gene is TRBJ1-2, the V gene TRBV2; possible D gene TRBD1, 5 bases. The CDR3 spans 12 residues. Per germline, CDR1 SNHLY and CDR2 FYNNEI. DNA for the CDR3: TGTGCACGGAGGGCGGGGGAGAGAGGCTACACCTTC. Translating gives CARRAGERGYTF.

The chain uses TRBV4-3 and TRBJ1-2; the D is unclear. V lost 1 base, J lost 5 bases, and 8 bases lay in between. The CDR3 sequence is 13 residues long. The germline CDR1 and CDR2 sequences are LGHNA and YSLEER. The CDR3 loop reads CASSQGLGYGYTF. The CDR3 nucleotides are TGCGCCAGCAGCCAAGGCCTGGGGTATGGCTACACCTTC.

CDR3 residues: CASSEVVRNEKLFF. The CDR3 region has the DNA TGTGCCAGCAGTGAAGTAGTCAGAAATGAAAAACTGTTTTTT. The chain carries TRBV6-1 and TRBJ1-4, with D unclear. Germline CDR1 is MNHNS and CDR2 is SASEGT. V gave up 1 base and J gave up 5 bases, with 8 bases separating them. The CDR3 is made up of 14 amino acids.

The chain links TRBV19 to TRBJ1-5; D is unclear. There are 15 residues in the CDR3. Germline V CDR1 and CDR2: LNHDA, SQIVND (reference sequence). The ends were cut back, 4 bases at V and 0 bases at J, with 10 bases in the middle. Here the CDR3 DNA reads TGTGCCAGTAGTAAGGGTATGTTTAGCAATCAGCCCCAGCATTTT. Protein: CASSKGMFSNQPQHF.

The table lists this clone with a few counts. Distinct nucleotide sequences in the sample also encode this CDR3. V gene TRBV18 combines with J gene TRBJ1-1; 7 nucleotides align to TRBD1. The CDR3 spans 13 residues. Germline V lookup: CDR1 KGHSH, CDR2 LQKENI. Trimming took 6 bases from V and 1 from J; bases not matched to a gene: 2. CDR3 region: CASSGQANTEAFF. The CDR3 DNA reads TGTGCCAGCTCTGGACAGGCGAACACTGAAGCTTTCTTT. The full variable domain, with the rest looked up from reference TRBV18 and TRBJ1-1, is NAGVMQNPRHLVRRRGQEARLRCSPMKGHSHVYWYRQLPEEGLKFMVYLQKENIIDESGMPKERFSAEFPKEGPSILRIQQVVRGDSAAYFCASSGQANTEAFFGQGTRLTVV.

The V and J genes are TRBV2 and TRBJ2-7, with no clear D. Germline V gene lookup returns CDR1 SNHLY and CDR2 FYNNEI. V was shortened by 7 bases and J by 3 bases, with 13 bases between the two germline ends. The CDR3 totals 13 residues. CDR3 residues: CASTIPFNYEQYF. The DNA of the CDR3 is TGTGCCAGCACGATTCCTTTCAACTACGAGCAGTACTTC.

The genes are TRBV11-3 and TRBJ2-7, with 9 bases fitting TRBD1. The germline V gene encodes CDR1 SGHNT and CDR2 YENEEA. This CDR3 has 14 amino acids. The J segment lost 1 base and the V segment lost 6 bases, leaving 4 bases of the junction unmatched. CDR3 region: CASSSDRGSYEQYF. In DNA form, the CDR3 reads TGTGCCAGCAGTTCTGACAGGGGGTCCTACGAGCAGTACTTC.

This sequence joins TRBV12-1 and TRBJ2-5; the table calls TRBD2, which could not be checked here. The DNA matches TRBJ2-7 better at its end, which makes the J call doubtful. TRBV12-1 is an annotated pseudogene. The length of the CDR3 is 14 residues. The chain's CDR3 is CASSFVFRNYEQYF. The CDR3 DNA sequence: TGTGCCAGCAGCTTTGTGTTCCGAAACTACGAGCAGTACTTC.

The rearrangement links TRBV5-1 to TRBJ1-2, with D perhaps matching TRBD1 (6 bases). Looked up from germline, CDR1 is SGHRS and CDR2 is YFSETQ. CDR3 length: 14 residues. V was clipped by 3 bases and J by 2 bases, with 11 bases between them. CDR3: CASSSPGTNYGYTF. CDR3 nucleotides: TGCGCCAGCAGCTCACCCGGGACAAACTATGGCTACACCTTC.

The rearrangement uses TRBV9 and TRBJ2-3; maybe TRBD2 (6 bases). The CDR3 totals 14 residues. V was shortened by 4 bases and J by 1 base, with 10 bases between the two germline ends. Germline assignment: CDR1 SGDLS and CDR2 YYNGEE. The DNA for the CDR3 is TGTGCCAGCAGCTTTCGACTAGGCACAGATACGCAGTATTTT. It encodes CASSFRLGTDTQYF.

This clone was detected only a few times. The chain links TRBV7-8 to TRBJ1-5, with TRBD1 as a possible D gene (6 bases). Germline V CDR1 and CDR2: SGHVS, FQNEAQ. Trimming took 1 base from V and 7 from J, leaving 14 bases between them. This CDR3 contains 15 residues. Here the CDR3 DNA reads TGTGCCAGCAGCTTAGAGAGACAGGCTCTCCAGCCCCAGCATTTT. This gives the protein CASSLERQALQPQHF.

V and J are TRBV7-9 and TRBJ1-1; D gene uncertain. Deletions cut 2 bases from V and 6 bases from J, with 13 bases between. CDR3 length: 14 residues. The germline gives CDR1 SEHNR, CDR2 FQNEAQ (reference sequence). CDR3 DNA: TGTGCCAGCAGCTTAAATTTCCTTGGCCCTGAAGCTTTCTTT. Encoded protein: CASSLNFLGPEAFF.

The chain joins TRBV19 to TRBJ2-1; 13 positions agree with TRBD2. The J segment lost 5 bases and the V segment lost 3 bases, leaving 4 bases of the junction unmatched. The CDR3 consists of 16 residues. Germline CDR1 and CDR2: LNHDA and SQIVND (reference sequence). The DNA for the CDR3 is TGTGCCAGTAGTATCTGGGGACTAGCGGGGAACAATGAGCAGTTCTTC. Its translation: CASSIWGLAGNNEQFF.

In regard to this clone: Other DNA variants within this sample encode the same CDR3. This chain joins TRBV7-2 and TRBJ2-3; D remains ambiguous. Between the trimmed V and J ends, which lost 1 base and 0 bases, there was a span of 5 bases. CDR1 and CDR2 from the germline V gene are SGHTA and FQGNSA. The CDR3 totals 14 residues. Here the CDR3 reads CASSLGASTDTQYF. The CDR3 coding sequence is TGTGCCAGCAGCTTAGGAGCTAGCACAGATACGCAGTATTTT.

The chain joins TRBV2 to TRBJ2-3; D is perhaps TRBD1 or TRBD2 (5 bases each). Germline loops: CDR1 SNHLY, CDR2 FYNNEI. Trimming took off 7 bases at V and 0 bases at J, with 14 bases between the two ends. This CDR3 spans 15 amino acids. The CDR3 DNA reads as TGTGCCAGCATGGGACGAACCCTTAGCACAGATACGCAGTATTTT. Its protein is CASMGRTLSTDTQYF.

The rearrangement uses TRBV5-1 and TRBJ2-7, with D tentatively TRBD1 or TRBD2 (5 bases each). The germline V gene has CDR1 SGHRS and CDR2 YFSETQ. V was cut by 3 bases and J by 1 base, with 11 bases left in between. The CDR3 consists of 14 residues. CDR3 DNA sequence: TGCGCCAGCAGCTGGGGGACGGCTTCCTACGAGCAGTACTTC. This sequence encodes CASSWGTASYEQYF.

The chain recombines TRBV7-9 with TRBJ2-7; D is tentatively TRBD1 or TRBD2 (5 bases each). The V end lost 5 bases, the J end lost 11 bases, and 22 bases lay between the germline ends. The CDR3 runs 14 residues. Germline V gives CDR1 SEHNR, CDR2 FQNEAQ (reference sequence). The CDR3 loop reads CASSPVPGPTTEYF. As DNA, the CDR3 is TGTGCCAGCAGCCCAGTACCAGGGCCGACTACCGAGTACTTC. Looking up the rest from reference TRBV7-9 and TRBJ2-7 gives the full variable domain: DTGVSQNPRHKITKRGQNVTFRCDPISEHNRLYWYRQTLGQGPEFLTYFQNEAQLEKSRLLSDRFSAERPKGSFSTLEIQRTEQGDSAMYLCASSPVPGPTTEYFGPGTRLTVT.

The chain combines TRBV28 with TRBJ1-6; no definite D call. Trimming took off 5 bases at V and 7 bases at J, with 3 bases between the two ends. The CDR3 has 11 amino acids. Germline lookup yields CDR1 MDHEN and CDR2 SYDVKM. For the CDR3, the DNA is TGTGCCAGCAGTCGAAATTCACCCCTCCACTTT. It is translated as CASSRNSPLHF.

The V and J genes are TRBV5-8 and TRBJ1-5; D might be TRBD1 (6 bases). CDR3 size: 18 residues. The V gene's germline CDR1 is SGHTS and CDR2 YDEGEE. The germline V and J ends were trimmed by 4 bases and 1 base, with 21 bases remaining between them. This CDR3 reads CASSRTSGGPLSNQPQHF. CDR3 nucleotide sequence: TGTGCCAGCAGCCGGACCAGCGGGGGCCCCCTCAGCAATCAGCCCCAGCATTTT.

This chain connects TRBV7-6 to TRBJ1-5; 8 positions match TRBD1. This CDR3 has 12 amino acids. Looked up from germline, CDR1 is SGHVS and CDR2 is FNYEAQ. Trimming cost V 5 bases and J 9 bases; bases outside gene matches: 3. The CDR3 loop reads CASSTGGLPQHF. The CDR3 DNA follows: TGTGCCAGCAGCACAGGGGGTTTGCCCCAGCATTTT.

The chain couples TRBV29-1 to TRBJ1-1; maybe TRBD1 (6 bases). Germline V gives CDR1 SQVTM, CDR2 ANQGSEA. With 4 bases removed from V and 1 base from J, the gap between germline ends came to 7 bases. The CDR3 totals 12 residues. CDR3 region: CSVVDRNTEAFF. CDR3 nucleotides: TGCAGCGTTGTGGACAGGAACACTGAAGCTTTCTTT.

This clone was seen only a few times. The chain links TRBV2 to TRBJ1-2; D remains unclear. CDR1 SNHLY and CDR2 FYNNEI come from the germline V gene. This CDR3 is built from 12 residues. V was clipped by 8 bases and J by 7 bases, with 14 bases between them. The CDR3 DNA is TGTGCCAGCTCCCGGGAGCGAGGTGGCTACACCTTC. It specifies CASSRERGGYTF.

This chain uses TRBV19 with TRBJ2-7, with D possibly being TRBD2 (6 bases). V was cut by 4 bases and J by 6 bases, with 16 bases left in between. This CDR3 region has 14 residues. CDR1 is LNHDA and CDR2 is SQIVND in the germline V gene (reference sequence). CDR3 bases: TGTGCCAGTAGTACGACCGGGAGCCTCGGCGAGCAGTACTTC. Its translation: CASSTTGSLGEQYF.